Shown below are 21 T cell receptor beta chains from a single sample sequenced in a study of T-cell reconstitution after alpha-beta-depleted transplantation in children. Preparation of the TCRbeta library was carried out with unique molecular identifiers. Using its own MiXCR run on the PCR reads, TCRdb lists one record per CDR3 protein. The table includes about 580,000 distinct CDR3 sequences, more than 20% detected once. Specimen: PBMCs, collected before TCRalphabeta/CD19-depleted stem cell transplant. The receptors stem from a boy under three years old with Wiskott-Aldrich syndrome, due to receive a stem cell transplant.

This chain links TRBV7-7 with TRBJ2-7, with 7 bases aligning to TRBD1. Trimming removed 0 bases from V and 2 bases from J; junction bases left unmatched: 4. Germline CDR1 SSHAT, CDR2 FNYEAQ (reference sequence). There are 15 residues in the CDR3. The CDR3 coding sequence is TGTGCCAGCAGCTTAGCGCTGACAGGGCCCTACGAGCAGTACTTC. As protein: CASSLALTGPYEQYF.

This chain connects TRBV3-1 to TRBJ2-1; D not certain. The germline V gene has CDR1 LGHDT and CDR2 YNNKEL (reference sequence). The V gene lost 0 bases and the J gene lost 3 bases, with 6 bases spanning the gap. The CDR3 runs to 14 residues. The CDR3 bases are TGTGCCAGCAGCCAAGAGGGTAGCTACAATGAGCAGTTCTTC. This encodes CASSQEGSYNEQFF.

The chain uses TRBV2 and TRBJ2-1, with 10 bases fitting TRBD2. V lost 7 bases and J lost 6; bases outside the gene matches: 3. This CDR3 has 13 amino acids. The germline gives CDR1 SNHLY, CDR2 FYNNEI. CDR3 nucleotides: TGTGCCAGCATAGCGGGAGGACTCAATGAGCAGTTCTTC. Amino acid sequence: CASIAGGLNEQFF.

This clonotype has a handful of counts. V usage is TRBV2 and J usage is TRBJ2-5, with TRBD1 matching over 9 bases. The V gene's germline CDR1 is SNHLY and CDR2 FYNNEI. This CDR3 region has 13 residues. V shed 4 bases and J 3 bases; nucleotides not matched to a gene: 0. The CDR3 coding sequence is TGTGCCAGCAGTGGGGACAGGGAAGAGACCCAGTACTTC. Translated, it gives CASSGDREETQYF.

There are a few counts of this clonotype. The chain is built from TRBV12-3 or TRBV12-4 and TRBJ2-1; no reliable D call. Trimming pared 6 bases from V and 10 bases from J, leaving 19 bases between. The CDR3 sequence is 14 residues long. The CDR3 DNA reads TGTGCCAGCAGCCTCGCCTCCATAGCCTTCGAGCAGTTCTTC. This translates into CASSLASIAFEQFF.

The rearrangement joins TRBV5-1 to TRBJ1-2; the D gene is possibly TRBD1 (6 bases). CDR3 length: 15 residues. V was shortened by 4 bases and J by 9 bases, with 22 bases between the two germline ends. Germline V gives CDR1 SGHRS, CDR2 YFSETQ. The CDR3 region is CASSPIGGGLFSYTF. The CDR3 bases are TGCGCCAGCAGCCCGATTGGAGGGGGTCTCTTTAGCTACACCTTC.

This clonotype was observed a few times. V gene TRBV27 combines with J gene TRBJ2-5; 7 nucleotides agree with TRBD1. This CDR3 has 16 amino acids. V dropped 5 bases and J dropped 2; count of bases not matched to a gene: 11. The V gene's germline CDR1 is MNHEY and CDR2 SMNVEV (reference sequence). This CDR3 is CASSPFPDRRQETQYF. The CDR3 bases are TGTGCCAGCAGTCCCTTTCCGGACAGGCGACAAGAGACCCAGTACTTC.

The sample holds a few counts of this clonotype. The genes are TRBV7-9 and TRBJ2-1, with D perhaps TRBD2 (6 bases). Germline-derived CDR1 and CDR2 are SEHNR and FQNEAQ (reference sequence). The CDR3 contains 17 residues. With 4 bases removed from V and 0 bases from J, the gap between germline ends came to 16 bases. CDR3 bases: TGTGCCAGCAGCTCGCCGCGCGGAGGGGCCTCCTACAATGAGCAGTTCTTC. This gives the protein CASSSPRGGASYNEQFF.

The V call is TRBV20-1, the J call TRBJ2-3; TRBD2 matches at 7 bases. Germline V gene lookup returns CDR1 DFQATT and CDR2 SNEGSKA (reference sequence). The CDR3 contains 14 residues. The trim removed 6 bases at V and 6 bases at J, leaving 12 bases unmatched. This CDR3 is CSADLAAEGDTQYF. The CDR3 DNA sequence: TGCAGTGCGGACCTAGCGGCCGAGGGGGATACGCAGTATTTT.

This clonotype has ten or more counts. The V gene is TRBV7-9, the J gene TRBJ1-1; a possible D gene is TRBD1 (6 bases). From germline, CDR1 is SEHNR and CDR2 FQNEAQ (reference sequence). Trimming pared 1 base from V and 2 bases from J, leaving 17 bases between. CDR3 length: 17 amino acids. The CDR3 DNA sequence: TGTGCCAGCAGCTTAGTATCATCGGGGGCTGAAAACACTGAAGCTTTCTTT. This gives the protein CASSLVSSGAENTEAFF.

V gene TRBV20-1 combines with J gene TRBJ2-3, with 8 bases matching TRBD2. V was clipped by 1 base and J by 2 bases; unmatched bases: 8. In germline, CDR1 is DFQATT, CDR2 SNEGSKA (reference sequence). The CDR3 contains 16 residues. The CDR3 coding sequence is TGCAGTGCTAGAGGTGTTACTAGCGGTAACACAGATACGCAGTATTTT. Translation: CSARGVTSGNTDTQYF.

This clonotype was detected a few times. The chain has TRBV20-1 and TRBJ2-5; tentatively, D is TRBD1 or TRBD2 (5 bases each). CDR1 and CDR2 (germline): DFQATT, SNEGSKA (reference sequence). The V gene lost 6 bases and the J gene lost 4 bases, with 9 bases spanning the gap. The CDR3 consists of 11 residues. In DNA form, the CDR3 reads TGCAGTGCCCAGAGGGGAGAGACCCAGTACTTC. Translated: CSAQRGETQYF.

The chain combines TRBV24-1 with TRBJ2-5, with D unclear. This CDR3 has 13 amino acids. The germline V gene has CDR1 KGHDR and CDR2 SFDVKD. V was cut by 7 bases and J by 2 bases, with 10 bases left in between. Here the CDR3 DNA reads TGTGCCACCAGCGATACAAATCAAGAGACCCAGTACTTC. Its protein is CATSDTNQETQYF.

There are a few counts of this clonotype. The chain employs TRBV29-1 and TRBJ2-5, with TRBD2 matching 9 bases. CDR3 length equals 14 residues. The germline gives CDR1 SQVTM, CDR2 ANQGSEA. Trimming cost V 3 bases and J 2 bases; bases outside gene matches: 4. In nucleotides, the CDR3 is TGCAGCGTTGACTGGCTAGCGGGGCAAGAGACCCAGTACTTC. Translation gives CSVDWLAGQETQYF. Full variable domain (remainder filled in from reference TRBV29-1 and TRBJ2-5): SAVISQKPSRDICQRGTSLTIQCQVDSQVTMMFWYRQQPGQSLTLIATANQGSEATYESGFVIDKFPISRPNLTFSTLTVSNMSPEDSSIYLCSVDWLAGQETQYFGPGTRLLVL.

This sequence joins TRBV27 and TRBJ2-4, with D tentatively TRBD1 or TRBD2 (6 bases each). The CDR3 extends over 16 amino acids. Germline assignment: CDR1 MNHEY and CDR2 SMNVEV (reference sequence). V was clipped by 5 bases and J by 5 bases, with 19 bases between them. The CDR3 protein is CASSPGGGWSQNIQYF. DNA for the CDR3: TGTGCCAGCAGTCCCGGAGGGGGTTGGTCGCAAAACATTCAGTACTTC.

The rearrangement joins TRBV6-1 to TRBJ1-2, with D hard to call. The V and J ends lost 1 base and 4 bases respectively, with 10 bases between them. The CDR3 loop spans 14 amino acids. Germline V gives CDR1 MNHNS, CDR2 SASEGT. CDR3 sequence (DNA): TGTGCCAGCAGTGAAGGGGCCGGACCCTATGGCTACACCTTC. This gives the protein CASSEGAGPYGYTF.

The chain recombines TRBV5-1 with TRBJ2-5; no firm D call. The germline gives CDR1 SGHRS, CDR2 YFSETQ. CDR3 length: 13 residues. Between the trimmed V and J ends, which lost 1 base and 4 bases, there was a span of 8 bases. The chain's CDR3 is CASSLTVGETQYF. The CDR3 nucleotides are TGCGCCAGCAGCTTGACGGTCGGAGAGACCCAGTACTTC. Full variable domain (remainder filled in from reference TRBV5-1 and TRBJ2-5): KAGVTQTPRYLIKTRGQQVTLSCSPISGHRSVSWYQQTPGQGLQFLFEYFSETQRNKGNFPGRFSGRQFSNSRSEMNVSTLELGDSALYLCASSLTVGETQYFGPGTRLLVL.

This clonotype was detected only a few times. V usage is TRBV12-3 or TRBV12-4 and J usage is TRBJ1-5; 7 positions match TRBD1. Germline trimming cut 7 bases from V and 4 bases from J; bases unmatched to any gene: 10. The CDR3 is 15 amino acids. CDR3: CASTYRGGWNQPQHF. In DNA form, the CDR3 reads TGTGCCAGCACTTACAGGGGTGGTTGGAATCAGCCCCAGCATTTT.

The chain joins TRBV11-2 to TRBJ1-5; D may be TRBD1 (6 bases). CDR1 is SGHAT, CDR2 FQNNGV, per germline. V lost 5 bases and J 7 bases, leaving 15 bases between the germline ends. The CDR3 consists of 14 residues. The CDR3 DNA reads as TGTGCCAGCAGCGGGACATTTCCTGGGCAGCCCCAGCATTTT. Residues: CASSGTFPGQPQHF.

This clonotype was counted only a few times. The CDR3 bases are TGTGCCAGCAGAGTGGGGCTAGGAGAGACGCAGTATTTT. Protein: CASRVGLGETQYF. The chain joins TRBV5-5 to TRBJ2-3; TRBD1 is a possible D gene (5 bases). The V end was cut by 5 bases, the J end by 9 bases, with 16 bases between. The length of the CDR3 is 13 residues. The V gene's germline CDR1 is SGHKS and CDR2 YYEKEE (reference sequence). Full variable domain (missing parts from reference TRBV5-5 and TRBJ2-3): DAGVTQSPTHLIKTRGQQVTLRCSPISGHKSVSWYQQVLGQGPQFIFQYYEKEERGRGNFPDRFSARQFPNYSSELNVNALLLGDSALYLCASRVGLGETQYFGPGTRLTVL.

This clonotype was seen only a few times. V is TRBV9 and J is TRBJ2-1; unclear D gene. CDR1 is SGDLS and CDR2 is YYNGEE in the germline V gene. This CDR3 is 14 amino acids long. V lost 0 bases and J lost 2, with 6 bases in between. For the CDR3, the DNA is TGTGCCAGCAGCGTAGCTGCTACCTACAATGAGCAGTTCTTC. This translates into CASSVAATYNEQFF. Full variable domain (missing parts from reference TRBV9 and TRBJ2-1): DSGVTQTPKHLITATGQRVTLRCSPRSGDLSVYWYQQSLDQGLQFLIQYYNGEERAKGNILERFSAQQFPDLHSELNLSSLELGDSALYFCASSVAATYNEQFFGPGTRLTVL.